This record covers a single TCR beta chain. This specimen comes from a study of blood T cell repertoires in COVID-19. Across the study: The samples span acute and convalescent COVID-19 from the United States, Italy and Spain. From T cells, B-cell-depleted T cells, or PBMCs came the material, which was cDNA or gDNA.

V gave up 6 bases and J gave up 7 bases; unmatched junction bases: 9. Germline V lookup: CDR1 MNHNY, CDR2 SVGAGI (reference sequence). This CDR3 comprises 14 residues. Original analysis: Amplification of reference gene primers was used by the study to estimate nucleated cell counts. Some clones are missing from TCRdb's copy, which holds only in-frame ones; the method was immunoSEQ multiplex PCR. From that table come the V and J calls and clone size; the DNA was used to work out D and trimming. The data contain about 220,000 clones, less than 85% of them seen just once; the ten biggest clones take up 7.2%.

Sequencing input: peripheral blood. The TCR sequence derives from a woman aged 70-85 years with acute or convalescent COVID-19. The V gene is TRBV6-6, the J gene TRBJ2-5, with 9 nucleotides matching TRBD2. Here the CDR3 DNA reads TGTGCCAGCAGCCAAATAGCGGGAGTGGGGACCCAGTACTTC. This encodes CASSQIAGVGTQYF.